This entry concerns a single TCR beta chain. The data originate from a study of siplizumab effects on memory and regulatory T cells. Germline loops: CDR1 SGHTS, CDR2 YDEGEE. There are 14 residues in the CDR3. V lost 0 bases and J 3 bases, leaving 10 bases between the germline ends. Profiled with immunoSEQ multiplex PCR; TCRdb holds only in-frame clones, not every one. The sample carries about 100,000 clones, roughly 93% recorded once. The sequenced sample consisted of non-Treg CD4+ T cells sorted from blood. The chain has TRBV5-8 and TRBJ2-7; D is unclear. The TCR comes from a human donor in good health. In DNA form, the CDR3 reads TGTGCCAGCAGCTTGGACAGCTCCTACTACGAGCAGTACTTC. Translation: CASSLDSSYYEQYF.